Below are 7 T cell receptor beta chains sequenced from a single sample in a study of blood T cell repertoires in COVID-19. Using immunoSEQ multiplex PCR, the repertoire was profiled, and TCRdb retains in-frame clones only, with some absent. The sample has 100,000 to 150,000 clones, approximately 80% seen once. Sequencing input: peripheral blood. These TCRs come from a man between 60 and 70 years old with acute or convalescent COVID-19.

This clone was observed a single time. This rearrangement joins TRBV30 to TRBJ2-2; D unresolved. Germline V gene lookup returns CDR1 GTSNPN and CDR2 SVGIG (reference sequence). V shed 2 bases and J shed 6 bases, with 7 bases lying between them. This CDR3 has 12 residues. CDR3 sequence: CAWSPGSGELFF. For the CDR3, the DNA is TGTGCCTGGAGTCCCGGGTCCGGGGAGCTGTTTTTT.

The CDR3 protein is CASSLGAGVGKNIQYF. Here the CDR3 DNA reads TGCGCCAGCAGCTTGGGGGCGGGGGTCGGCAAAAACATTCAGTACTTC. This chain uses TRBV5-1 with TRBJ2-4, with TRBD2 matching 7 bases. The CDR3 loop spans 16 amino acids. The J segment lost 3 bases and the V segment lost 0 bases, leaving 6 bases of the junction unmatched. CDR1 is SGHRS, CDR2 YFSETQ, per germline. Together with reference TRBV5-1 and TRBJ2-4, the CDR3 gives the full variable domain: KAGVTQTPRYLIKTRGQQVTLSCSPISGHRSVSWYQQTPGQGLQFLFEYFSETQRNKGNFPGRFSGRQFSNSRSEMNVSTLELGDSALYLCASSLGAGVGKNIQYFGAGTRLSVL.

There are a few counts of this clone. The chain employs TRBV5-1 and TRBJ2-1; 7 positions agree with TRBD1. The CDR3 is 14 amino acids. CDR1 is SGHRS and CDR2 is YFSETQ in the germline V gene. The junction had 3 bases not matched to a gene; V was cut back by 1 base and J by 5 bases. This CDR3 is CASSLIGTDNEQFF. The CDR3 DNA is TGCGCCAGCAGCTTGATAGGGACAGACAATGAGCAGTTCTTC. Full variable domain (missing parts from reference TRBV5-1 and TRBJ2-1): KAGVTQTPRYLIKTRGQQVTLSCSPISGHRSVSWYQQTPGQGLQFLFEYFSETQRNKGNFPGRFSGRQFSNSRSEMNVSTLELGDSALYLCASSLIGTDNEQFFGPGTRLTVL.

The chain joins TRBV10-2 to TRBJ1-5, with 7 bases that match TRBD1. The CDR3 sequence is 13 residues long. J gave up 9 bases and V 6 bases, and 8 bases lay outside the gene matches. CDR1 is WSHSY, CDR2 SAAADI, per germline. The CDR3 loop is CASSDRDVLPQHF. The DNA of the CDR3 is TGCGCCAGCAGCGACAGGGACGTTTTGCCCCAGCATTTT.

The chain employs TRBV19 and TRBJ2-5; 7 nucleotides line up with TRBD1. CDR3 length equals 13 residues. Germline-derived CDR1 and CDR2 are LNHDA and SQIVND (reference sequence). Unmatched junction bases numbered 3, after V lost 6 bases and J lost 2 bases. The DNA for the CDR3 is TGTGCCAGTAGGGGGACAGATCAAGAGACCCAGTACTTC. This encodes CASRGTDQETQYF.

The genes are TRBV29-1 and TRBJ2-7, with a possible D match to TRBD2 (6 bases). The CDR3 loop spans 12 amino acids. The germline V and J ends were trimmed by 7 bases and 3 bases, with 13 bases remaining between them. Germline-derived CDR1 and CDR2 are SQVTM and ANQGSEA. Written as DNA, the CDR3 is TGCAGCGCCTCGGCTAGCGACTACGAGCAGTACTTC. Encoded protein: CSASASDYEQYF.

This clone was seen only once. As DNA, the CDR3 is TGCGCCAGCAGCTCCGGGACAGGGGCTTGGGGAACGAACACTGAAGCTTTCTTT. This translates into CASSSGTGAWGTNTEAFF. This chain joins TRBV5-1 and TRBJ1-1; 10 positions match TRBD1. V was pared by 3 bases and J by 1 base, with 12 bases of the junction left unmatched. This CDR3 is built from 18 residues. Germline V gives CDR1 SGHRS, CDR2 YFSETQ.